Listed below are T cell receptor beta chains from one sample, sequenced in a study of T cell responses to AZD1222 COVID-19 vaccine. Assay used: immunoSEQ multiplex PCR; TCRdb lists only in-frame clones, some missing. This sample carries 240,000 or so clones, approximately 93% of them seen once, and the ten largest clones take less than 0.65%. Sequenced here: peripheral blood, sampled on day 0 of AZD1222 vaccination. These receptors originate from an adult in good health. CDR3s include the opening cysteine and the closing phenylalanine or tryptophan. Fields, in order: V gene, D gene, J gene, clone size, CDR3 DNA, CDR3 protein. The D gene is left open where the match is weak. The size field is filled for only some rows; it gives once, few, many or a size class.

v_gene: TRBV7-9; d_gene: .; j_gene: TRBJ1-5; abundance: .; CDR3nt: TGTGCCAGCAGCTTAGATGGGGCCGGCAATCAGCCCCAGCATTTT; CDR3aa: CASSLDGAGNQPQHF
v_gene: TRBV7-9; d_gene: TRBD1; j_gene: TRBJ2-3; abundance: .; CDR3nt: TGTGCCAGCTATCAGCGACAGGGATACACAGATACGCAGTATTTT; CDR3aa: CASYQRQGYTDTQYF
v_gene: TRBV19; d_gene: TRBD1; j_gene: TRBJ1-5; abundance: .; CDR3nt: TGTGCAGGGGCAGGGGGAGCGGATCAGCCCCAGCATTTT; CDR3aa: CAGAGGADQPQHF
v_gene: TRBV6-5; d_gene: TRBD2; j_gene: TRBJ2-7; abundance: .; CDR3nt: TGTGCCAGCAGTTTTAGACTAGCGGGAGTCTCCGAGCAGTACTTC; CDR3aa: CASSFRLAGVSEQYF
v_gene: TRBV2; d_gene: .; j_gene: TRBJ2-6; abundance: .; CDR3nt: TGTGCCAGTACAAGACGGTTCTCTGGGGCCAACGTCCTGACTTTC; CDR3aa: CASTRRFSGANVLTF
v_gene: TRBV3-1/TRBV3-2; d_gene: .; j_gene: TRBJ1-6; abundance: once; CDR3nt: TGTGCCAGCAGCCTCCTCCCCGGGACTTATAATTCACCCCTCCACTTT; CDR3aa: CASSLLPGTYNSPLHF
v_gene: TRBV3-1/TRBV3-2; d_gene: .; j_gene: TRBJ2-1; abundance: .; CDR3nt: TGTGCCAGCAGGGACCCGGGGTACAATGAGCAGTTCTTC; CDR3aa: CASRDPGYNEQFF
v_gene: TRBV19; d_gene: .; j_gene: TRBJ1-5; abundance: .; CDR3nt: TGTGCCAGTAGTATAGGAGGAGGGGCAGGGAGTCAGCCCCAGCATTTT; CDR3aa: CASSIGGGAGSQPQHF
v_gene: TRBV18; d_gene: .; j_gene: TRBJ1-1; abundance: .; CDR3nt: TGTGCCAGCTCCTTCGGGGGGGACACTGAAGCTTTCTTT; CDR3aa: CASSFGGDTEAFF
v_gene: TRBV7-2; d_gene: .; j_gene: TRBJ2-2; abundance: .; CDR3nt: TGTGCCAGCAGCTTCCGCAACACCGGGGAGCTGTTTTTT; CDR3aa: CASSFRNTGELFF
v_gene: TRBV3-1/TRBV3-2; d_gene: TRBD2; j_gene: TRBJ2-3; abundance: once; CDR3nt: TGTGCCAGCAGCCGCATAGCGGGAGCAGATACGCAGTATTTT; CDR3aa: CASSRIAGADTQYF
v_gene: TRBV5-1; d_gene: .; j_gene: TRBJ1-2; abundance: once; CDR3nt: TGCGCCAGCAGCGAAGGGGGTTCCCCTAGGGGCTACACCTTC; CDR3aa: CASSEGGSPRGYTF
v_gene: TRBV6-6; d_gene: .; j_gene: TRBJ1-6; abundance: .; CDR3nt: TGTGCCAGCAGTCACCAAAGGAATTCACCCCTCCACTTT; CDR3aa: CASSHQRNSPLHF
v_gene: TRBV5-6; d_gene: TRBD1; j_gene: TRBJ2-1; abundance: .; CDR3nt: TGTGCCAGCCACACAGGGGGCTCTGAGCAGTTCTTC; CDR3aa: CASHTGGSEQFF
v_gene: TRBV5-6; d_gene: TRBD2; j_gene: TRBJ2-7; abundance: .; CDR3nt: TGTGCCAGCAGCTTGGATCCCCAGCGGGGCTCCTACGAGCAGTACTTC; CDR3aa: CASSLDPQRGSYEQYF
v_gene: TRBV6-2/TRBV6-3; d_gene: .; j_gene: TRBJ2-1; abundance: .; CDR3nt: TGTGCCAGCAGTTACTCCTCGGGCAGCTTCTCGGGCAATGAGCAGTTCTTC; CDR3aa: CASSYSSGSFSGNEQFF
v_gene: TRBV4-2; d_gene: .; j_gene: TRBJ2-1; abundance: .; CDR3nt: TGTGCCAGCAGCCAAGATCGTGGCAAACGCTACAATGAGCAGTTCTTC; CDR3aa: CASSQDRGKRYNEQFF
v_gene: TRBV28; d_gene: .; j_gene: TRBJ1-1; abundance: .; CDR3nt: TGTGCCAGCAGTTTGGGGGGGGTCCGCACTGAAGCTTTCTTT; CDR3aa: CASSLGGVRTEAFF
v_gene: TRBV7-2; d_gene: TRBD1; j_gene: TRBJ1-1; abundance: once; CDR3nt: TGTGCCAGCAGCCGGGCACAGGGGGCAGTAGTCACTGAAGCTTTCTTT; CDR3aa: CASSRAQGAVVTEAFF
v_gene: TRBV5-6; d_gene: TRBD2; j_gene: TRBJ2-1; abundance: .; CDR3nt: TGTGCCAGCAGCCACCTTCCAGGACTAGGAGCCGATGAGCAGTTCTTC; CDR3aa: CASSHLPGLGADEQFF
v_gene: TRBV20-1; d_gene: .; j_gene: TRBJ1-1; abundance: .; CDR3nt: TGCAGTGCTAGTGGGGCGTTGACAGACACTGAAGCTTTCTTT; CDR3aa: CSASGALTDTEAFF